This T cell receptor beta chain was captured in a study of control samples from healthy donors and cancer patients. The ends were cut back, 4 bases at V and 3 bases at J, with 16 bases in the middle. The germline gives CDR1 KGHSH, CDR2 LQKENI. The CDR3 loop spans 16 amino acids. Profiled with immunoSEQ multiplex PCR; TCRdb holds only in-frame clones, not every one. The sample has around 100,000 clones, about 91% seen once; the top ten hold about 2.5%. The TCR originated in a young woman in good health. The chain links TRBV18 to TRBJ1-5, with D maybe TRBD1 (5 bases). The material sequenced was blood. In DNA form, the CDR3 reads TGTGCCAGCTCACATCTCGACAGTGGCTCCAATCAGCCCCAGCATTTT. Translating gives CASSHLDSGSNQPQHF. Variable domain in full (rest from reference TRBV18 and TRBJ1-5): NAGVMQNPRHLVRRRGQEARLRCSPMKGHSHVYWYRQLPEEGLKFMVYLQKENIIDESGMPKERFSAEFPKEGPSILRIQQVVRGDSAAYFCASSHLDSGSNQPQHFGDGTRLSIL.